Listed below are T cell receptor beta chains from one sample, sequenced in a study of blood T cell repertoires in COVID-19. The protocol was immunoSEQ multiplex PCR, while the TCRdb copy is restricted to in-frame clones and leaves out a portion. Of 61,000 or so clones listed, around four fifths are singletons. The sequencing sample was made of peripheral blood. These TCRs come from a woman of 80 years or more with acute or convalescent COVID-19. CDR3s include the opening cysteine and the closing phenylalanine or tryptophan.

V gene	J gene	CDR3 protein
TRBV3-1/TRBV3-2	TRBJ2-7	CASSLGLAGGPPYEQYF
TRBV24-1	TRBJ2-7	CATRPDEQYF
TRBV3-1/TRBV3-2	TRBJ2-4	CASSQNFKGLVKNIQYF
TRBV19	TRBJ2-7	CASSIGQGGYEQYF
TRBV7-6	TRBJ1-2	CASSRGTGINYGYTF
TRBV19	TRBJ2-1	CASARDRGYEQFF
TRBV6-5	TRBJ1-2	CASRSGGAYGYTF
TRBV21-1	TRBJ1-1	CASSKGGGGNTEAFF
TRBV28	TRBJ2-7	CASTVGLDEQYF
TRBV24-1	TRBJ2-7	CATETGQAYEQYF
TRBV7-2	TRBJ2-6	CASSDRGTGANVLTF
TRBV25-1	TRBJ2-7	CASSGGLAGGHRSYEQYF
TRBV6-5	TRBJ2-1	CASSYQGQGQFF
TRBV27	TRBJ2-7	CASSFWRQSYEQYF
TRBV7-2	TRBJ1-2	CASSLYPTTVGYGYTF
TRBV2	TRBJ2-2	CASSWRMGTSRGGELFF
TRBV7-3	TRBJ2-5	CASSLGGSGRYQETQYF
TRBV6-5	TRBJ1-3	CASRSGGASGNTIYF
TRBV30	TRBJ1-6	CAIREVRSYNSPLHF
TRBV7-9	TRBJ2-3	CASSSGEVRTDTQYF
TRBV7-3	TRBJ2-3	CASSPSGGGDTQYF
TRBV19	TRBJ2-7	CASSYQPGTEPYEQYF
TRBV5-1	TRBJ1-5	CASSLGTGGGNQPQHF
TRBV7-8	TRBJ1-5	CASNSLRRNRSYQPQHF
TRBV18	TRBJ2-5	CASSPLAVQETQYF
TRBV27	TRBJ2-5	CASTRTGDTAAQYF
TRBV16	TRBJ2-7	CASSQSMVGPLPDEQYF
TRBV30	TRBJ2-5	CAWAQLDRFQETQYF
TRBV7-6	TRBJ2-7	CASSLAFTSGGAKYEQYF
TRBV7-9	TRBJ2-1	CASSSRDSLYNEQFF
TRBV5-1	TRBJ2-7	CASSFGGRPPYEQYF
TRBV28	TRBJ1-2	CASSLTAGSTYGYTF
TRBV4-1	TRBJ2-5	CASSQLTGGNQETQYF
TRBV30	TRBJ1-3	CAWRTQISGNTIYF
TRBV11-2	TRBJ1-2	CASSFFLGHYGYTF
TRBV3-1/TRBV3-2	TRBJ1-2	CASSQRGGRDILYGYTF
TRBV5-1	TRBJ2-3	CASSLLSPTSGRAFTDTQYF
TRBV21-1	TRBJ1-5	CASRITPWGEIGNQPQHF
TRBV28	TRBJ2-7	CASVRRGLAYEQYF
TRBV6-5	TRBJ2-5	CASSRTAEETQYF
TRBV7-9	TRBJ1-4	CASSPSSEEKLFF
TRBV5-1	TRBJ2-7	CSTRGRQPLYEQYF
TRBV9	TRBJ1-3	CASSVSSGNTIYF
TRBV5-1	TRBJ2-7	CASSLQTGGFYEQYF
TRBV11-1	TRBJ2-2	CASSLNGRPDTGELFF
TRBV7-2	TRBJ2-3	CASSLGLAGGTTDTQYF
TRBV5-4	TRBJ1-2	CASSPGQGTNYGYTF
TRBV3-1/TRBV3-2	TRBJ2-1	CASSAPGLSSYNEQFF
TRBV7-8	TRBJ2-1	CASSPLGTSGSNEQFF
TRBV7-2	TRBJ1-2	CASSLEERSKYGYTF
TRBV13	TRBJ1-1	CASSLDRARVGAFF
TRBV6-1	TRBJ2-1	CASSDARGSSYNEQFF
TRBV27	TRBJ2-3	CASSPGILANTDTQYF
TRBV5-1	TRBJ2-2	CASSLTSGSNTGELFF
TRBV6-2/TRBV6-3	TRBJ2-7	CASSSQDNYYEQYF